A single sample is the source of the 9 T cell receptor beta chains below, sequenced in a study of identical twins. TCRdb reprocessed the 5' RACE reads via MiXCR and lists one record per CDR3 protein. The table records hundreds of thousands of distinct CDR3 sequences, over 8.5% of them present only once. These same data were also listed under a study on yellow fever vaccine responses in identical twins.

Sequences were obtained from PBMCs. The source of these receptors is a woman aged 18-29 years in good health.

The rearrangement uses TRBV5-1 and TRBJ1-1; 10 nucleotides agree with TRBD1. The ends lost 5 bases at V and 5 bases at J; junction bases unmatched: 9. The CDR3 consists of 15 residues. The germline CDR1 and CDR2 sequences are SGHRS and YFSETQ. The CDR3 DNA sequence: TGCGCCAGCAGTCCCGGGACAGGGGTTAGAACTGAAGCTTTCTTT. The encoded protein is CASSPGTGVRTEAFF.

This clonotype was counted a few times. The gene calls are TRBV5-5 and TRBJ2-7; 7 bases fit TRBD2. Unmatched junction bases numbered 7, after V lost 1 base and J lost 0 bases. CDR1 SGHKS and CDR2 YYEKEE come from the germline V gene (reference sequence). The CDR3 covers 16 residues. CDR3 DNA sequence: TGTGCCAGCAGCTTGTTTCCGGGGGGTAGCTCCTACGAGCAGTACTTC. Residues: CASSLFPGGSSYEQYF.

This sequence joins TRBV12-3 or TRBV12-4 and TRBJ1-3; D is undetermined. The CDR3 covers 15 residues. V lost 6 bases and J 4 bases, leaving 16 bases between the germline ends. CDR3 residues: CASRSLVAPGNTIYF. CDR3 sequence (DNA): TGTGCCAGCAGATCCCTGGTGGCGCCGGGAAACACCATATATTTT.

This clonotype has a count of ten or more. CDR3 bases: TGTGCCAGCAGCCCTGGGGGTAGCACAGATACGCAGTATTTT. Protein: CASSPGGSTDTQYF. The V and J genes are TRBV7-2 and TRBJ2-3; either TRBD1 or TRBD2 may supply D (5 bases each). From germline, CDR1 is SGHTA and CDR2 FQGNSA. The CDR3 spans 14 residues. V gave up 5 bases and J gave up 0 bases, with 9 bases separating them.

This clonotype was recorded many times. The V and J genes are TRBV29-1 and TRBJ2-1; D uncertain. V lost 4 bases, J lost 6 bases, and 13 bases lay in between. Per germline, CDR1 SQVTM and CDR2 ANQGSEA. The CDR3 is 13 residues long. The CDR3 DNA reads TGCAGCGTTGTTCCCTCCCTGGGCAATGAGCAGTTCTTC. Translating it yields CSVVPSLGNEQFF.

This sequence joins TRBV20-1 and TRBJ2-3, with 7 bases aligning to TRBD1. This CDR3 comprises 14 residues. Trimming took 6 bases from V and 2 from J; bases not matched to a gene: 8. Looked up from germline, CDR1 is DFQATT and CDR2 is SNEGSKA (reference sequence). CDR3 DNA sequence: TGCAGTGCCCCAACAGGGGCTTTCACAGATACGCAGTATTTT. This codes for CSAPTGAFTDTQYF.

V gene TRBV12-3 or TRBV12-4 combines with J gene TRBJ2-7; D gene ambiguous. V was cut by 9 bases and J by 1 base, with 16 bases left in between. The CDR3 consists of 14 residues. CDR3 sequence (DNA): TGTGCCAGTCGTAACAGTCGTTCGTCCTACGAGCAGTACTTC. Translated, it gives CASRNSRSSYEQYF.

This clonotype turned up a few times. V gene TRBV11-2 combines with J gene TRBJ2-3, with D perhaps assigned TRBD1 or TRBD2 (6 bases each). The CDR3 totals 16 residues. Between the trimmed V and J ends, which lost 8 bases and 0 bases, there was a span of 18 bases. CDR1 SGHAT and CDR2 FQNNGV come from the germline V gene. CDR3 amino acids: CASGSGGSRSTDTQYF. In DNA form, the CDR3 reads TGTGCCAGCGGATCCGGGGGCAGTAGGAGCACAGATACGCAGTATTTT.

The V and J genes are TRBV27 and TRBJ2-3, with D possibly matching TRBD2 (7 bases). The V end was cut by 3 bases, the J end by 4 bases, with 14 bases between. Germline V gene lookup returns CDR1 MNHEY and CDR2 SMNVEV (reference sequence). The CDR3 spans 15 residues. This chain's CDR3 is CASSLGRGAPDTQYF. The CDR3 region has the DNA TGTGCCAGCAGTTTGGGTCGGGGGGCCCCAGATACGCAGTATTTT.